This TCR beta chain comes out of a study of technical replicates of blood from four donors. The V gene's germline CDR1 is LNHDA and CDR2 SQIVND (reference sequence). The CDR3 has 17 residues. V lost 0 bases and J lost 1; bases outside the gene matches: 4. Clones were read by immunoSEQ multiplex PCR, and TCRdb kept only the in-frame ones, dropping some. The data show more than 60,000 clones, with about 86% seen just once and 4% to 6.5% held by the top ten. Sequences were obtained from PBMCs. The origin of this receptor is a human donor in good health. Some clones in this sample may be carry-over from other donors' samples. This chain connects TRBV19 to TRBJ2-1; TRBD1 matches 9 bases. CDR3 in amino acids: CASSIDRGTGSYNEQFF. CDR3 nucleotide sequence: TGTGCCAGTAGTATAGATCGAGGGACAGGGTCCTACAATGAGCAGTTCTTC.